The rows below give T cell receptor beta chains drawn from one sample of a study of T cell responses to AZD1222 COVID-19 vaccine. Assay: immunoSEQ multiplex PCR; the TCRdb copy retains only in-frame clones and omits some. The sample includes tens of thousands of clones, 80% to 90% of them seen just once. Sample: peripheral blood, taken 28 days after the second AZD1222 dose. Source of these receptors: an adult who received the AZD1222 COVID-19 vaccine. CDR3s include the opening cysteine and the closing phenylalanine or tryptophan. The D gene is left open where the match is weak. Clone size, where shown, is once, few, many, or a class for clones that have expanded.

cdr3_aa cdr3_nt j_call clone_size d_call v_call
CASSENRTPIETQYF TGTGCCAGCAGTGAAAACCGGACCCCTATAGAGACCCAGTACTTC TRBJ2-5 once - TRBV2
CAWSPSSNEAFF TGTGCCTGGAGTCCCTCGAGCAATGAAGCTTTCTTT TRBJ1-1 - - TRBV30
CASSLLTEQETQYF TGTGCCAGCAGCTTATTAACAGAACAAGAGACCCAGTACTTC TRBJ2-5 - - TRBV5-5
CASRQGATNQPQHF TGCGCCAGCAGACAGGGGGCCACCAATCAGCCCCAGCATTTT TRBJ1-5 - TRBD1 TRBV23-1
CASSESVLQPQHF TGCGCCAGCAGTGAGTCGGTACTGCAGCCCCAGCATTTT TRBJ1-5 once - TRBV10-1
CASSRLAGGGNEQFF TGTGCCAGCAGCCGACTAGCGGGAGGTGGTAATGAGCAGTTCTTC TRBJ2-1 - TRBD2 TRBV5-6
CASSRRPEISGTEAFF TGTGCCAGCAGTAGACGCCCGGAAATATCTGGCACTGAAGCTTTCTTT TRBJ1-1 - - TRBV7-9
CASSLATGEDGYTF TGCGCCAGCAGCTTGGCCACAGGGGAGGATGGCTACACCTTC TRBJ1-2 - TRBD1 TRBV5-1
CASSKGAGRAQPQHF TGTGCCAGTAGTAAGGGGGCAGGGAGGGCTCAGCCCCAGCATTTT TRBJ1-5 - TRBD1 TRBV19
CASSRTGGGDQPQHF TGCGCCAGCAGCCGGACAGGGGGAGGGGATCAGCCCCAGCATTTT TRBJ1-5 - TRBD1 TRBV5-1
CASSQAGSAGNTIYF TGTGCCAGCAGCCAAGCCGGAAGTGCTGGAAACACCATATATTTT TRBJ1-3 - - TRBV3-1/TRBV3-2
CASGPSGNVYYGYTF TGTGCTAGTGGTCCTTCAGGGAATGTATACTATGGCTACACCTTC TRBJ1-2 - - TRBV12-5
CASSHHRGQNTEAFF TGTGCCAGCAGCCACCACAGGGGACAGAACACTGAAGCTTTCTTT TRBJ1-1 - TRBD1 TRBV3-1/TRBV3-2
CAWRDYTDYNEQFF TGTGCCTGGAGGGACTACACGGATTACAATGAGCAGTTCTTC TRBJ2-1 - - TRBV30
CASSPGVGGTMNEKLFF TGTGCCAGCAGCCCAGGAGTTGGTGGGACGATGAATGAAAAACTGTTTTTT TRBJ1-4 - - TRBV2
CASSPLLRTGGYGNEQFF TGTGCCAGTAGTCCCCTCCTTCGGACAGGGGGCTATGGCAATGAGCAGTTCTTC TRBJ2-1 - TRBD1 TRBV19
CASSLGATNEKLFF TGTGCCAGCAGCTTAGGCGCAACTAATGAAAAACTGTTTTTT TRBJ1-4 - - TRBV7-8
CAWSVSETSGSTFF TGTGCCTGGAGTGTATCTGAGACTAGCGGGAGTACGTTCTTC TRBJ2-1 - TRBD2 TRBV30
CASTPSSYEQYF TGCGCCAGCACTCCGAGCTCCTACGAGCAGTACTTC TRBJ2-7 - - TRBV10-1
CASSEKWGTVRFLVNTGELFF TGTGCCAGCAGCGAAAAATGGGGGACAGTGCGCTTCCTAGTGAACACCGGGGAGCTGTTTTTT TRBJ2-2 - TRBD1 TRBV16
CAGGRANTEAFF TGTGCCGGGGGCAGGGCGAACACTGAAGCTTTCTTT TRBJ1-1 few - TRBV28
CASGQRLAGVETQYF TGCGCCAGCGGCCAAAGACTAGCGGGAGTTGAGACCCAGTACTTC TRBJ2-5 - TRBD2 TRBV5-1
CASTTTGFSPLHF TGTGCCAGCACGACTACAGGGTTTTCACCCCTCCACTTT TRBJ1-6 - - TRBV7-2
CSVEGRLPYEQYF TGCAGCGTTGAAGGGAGACTCCCTTACGAGCAGTACTTC TRBJ2-7 once - TRBV29-1
CATSETGTADYGYTF TGTGCCACCAGCGAAACCGGGACCGCTGACTATGGCTACACCTTC TRBJ1-2 - - TRBV24-1
CASCIRDAGFGELFF TGTGCCAGCTGCATCCGGGACGCCGGATTCGGGGAGCTGTTTTTT TRBJ2-2 - - TRBV6-5
CASSLSPGTVSPLHF TGTGCCAGCAGCTTATCACCAGGGACCGTCTCACCCCTCCACTTT TRBJ1-6 - - TRBV7-3
CASRGSNYGYTF TGTGCCAGCAGGGGAAGTAACTATGGCTACACCTTC TRBJ1-2 - - TRBV28
CASSIAGSTTEAFF TGTGCCAGCAGTATCGCGGGATCGACCACTGAAGCTTTCTTT TRBJ1-1 - - TRBV6-5
CASTLTSGRSGNEQFF TGTGCCAGCACCTTGACTAGCGGGAGGTCGGGCAATGAGCAGTTCTTC TRBJ2-1 - TRBD2 TRBV2
CASSKPGRTNSPLHF TGTGCCAGCAGTAAACCCGGACGGACCAATTCACCCCTCCACTTT TRBJ1-6 - - TRBV28
CASSGQFYEQYF TGTGCCAGCAGTGGACAGTTCTACGAGCAGTACTTC TRBJ2-7 - - TRBV2
CASRSDTSYEQYF TGTGCCAGCAGGTCGGACACCTCCTACGAGCAGTACTTC TRBJ2-7 - - TRBV25-1
CASSFNLRQDQETQYF TGTGCCAGCAGCTTTAACCTGCGACAGGACCAAGAGACCCAGTACTTC TRBJ2-5 - - TRBV5-5
CASSLRQGSNSPLHF TGTGCCAGCAGCTTGAGACAGGGGAGCAATTCACCCCTCCACTTT TRBJ1-6 - TRBD1 TRBV7-2
CASSLRLNQPQHF TGTGCCAGCAGTTTAAGGTTAAATCAGCCCCAGCATTTT TRBJ1-5 - - TRBV12-3/TRBV12-4
CASSRGIGLHNEQFF TGTGCCAGCAGTCGGGGGATCGGTTTGCACAATGAGCAGTTCTTC TRBJ2-1 once - TRBV27
CASTEGTKSSYEQYF TGCGCCAGCACCGAGGGGACAAAGAGCTCCTACGAGCAGTACTTC TRBJ2-7 - - TRBV5-1
CASSPASGDEAAATF TGTGCCAGCAGCCCCGCAAGTGGAGATGAGGCCGCCGCCACCTTC TRBJ1-2 - - TRBV3-1/TRBV3-2
CATLRSSYEQYF TGTGCCACCCTGAGGAGCTCCTACGAGCAGTACTTC TRBJ2-7 - - TRBV28
CASSTPGGRFDNEQFF TGTGCCAGCAGCACTCCGGGCGGGAGGTTCGACAATGAGCAGTTCTTC TRBJ2-1 - TRBD2 TRBV28
CASSRGVHQPQHF TGTGCCAGCAGTAGGGGGGTGCATCAGCCCCAGCATTTT TRBJ1-5 - - TRBV12-3/TRBV12-4
CSVTLLAGVSETQYF TGCAGCGTAACCCTACTAGCGGGAGTTTCAGAGACCCAGTACTTC TRBJ2-5 few TRBD2 TRBV29-1
CASSLLEVLSTNEKLFF TGTGCCAGCAGCTTGTTAGAGGTCCTTTCAACTAATGAAAAACTGTTTTTT TRBJ1-4 - - TRBV5-5
CASGQGANQPQHF TGTGCCAGTGGACAGGGGGCCAATCAGCCCCAGCATTTT TRBJ1-5 once TRBD1 TRBV19
CASSPNSGEWKTQYF TGTGCCAGCAGCCCCAATAGCGGGGAGTGGAAGACCCAGTACTTC TRBJ2-5 - TRBD2 TRBV9
CASSRGQGRSPLHF TGTGCCAGCAGCCGCGGACAGGGACGATCACCCCTCCACTTT TRBJ1-6 - TRBD1 TRBV3-1/TRBV3-2
CASSLGTGYSEQYF TGTGCCAGCAGCTTAGGGACAGGGTACTCCGAGCAGTACTTC TRBJ2-7 - TRBD1 TRBV11-3
CASSLDSTGNTIYF TGTGCCAGCAGCTTAGACAGCACTGGAAACACCATATATTTT TRBJ1-3 - - TRBV7-9
CASSLERGNEQFF TGTGCCAGCAGCTTAGAGCGGGGGAATGAGCAGTTCTTC TRBJ2-1 - TRBD2 TRBV11-3
CASSLNGHLNTEAFF TGTGCCAGCAGTTTGAATGGACACCTGAACACTGAAGCTTTCTTT TRBJ1-1 - - TRBV27
CASSPTSGFSDTQYF TGTGCCAGCAGCCCCACTAGCGGGTTCTCAGATACGCAGTATTTT TRBJ2-3 - TRBD2 TRBV14
CASMVERGRSDTQYF TGTGCCAGCATGGTTGAGCGGGGTAGGTCAGATACGCAGTATTTT TRBJ2-3 - TRBD2 TRBV6-5
CASSRGEKLFF TGCGCCAGCAGCCGGGGCGAAAAACTGTTTTTT TRBJ1-4 - - TRBV4-1
CASSLRRYYEQYF TGTGCCAGCAGCCTCAGAAGGTACTACGAGCAGTACTTC TRBJ2-7 - - TRBV7-2
CASSQVGGRGGLSGYTF TGTGCCAGCAGCCAAGTGGGCGGCAGGGGGGGCTTGAGTGGCTACACCTTC TRBJ1-2 - TRBD1 TRBV4-2
CASSELASSYNEQFF TGTGCCAGCAGTGAACTGGCCAGCTCCTACAATGAGCAGTTCTTC TRBJ2-1 - - TRBV2
CAWLTDYNSPLHF TGTGCCTGGCTGACAGATTATAATTCACCCCTCCACTTT TRBJ1-6 - - TRBV30